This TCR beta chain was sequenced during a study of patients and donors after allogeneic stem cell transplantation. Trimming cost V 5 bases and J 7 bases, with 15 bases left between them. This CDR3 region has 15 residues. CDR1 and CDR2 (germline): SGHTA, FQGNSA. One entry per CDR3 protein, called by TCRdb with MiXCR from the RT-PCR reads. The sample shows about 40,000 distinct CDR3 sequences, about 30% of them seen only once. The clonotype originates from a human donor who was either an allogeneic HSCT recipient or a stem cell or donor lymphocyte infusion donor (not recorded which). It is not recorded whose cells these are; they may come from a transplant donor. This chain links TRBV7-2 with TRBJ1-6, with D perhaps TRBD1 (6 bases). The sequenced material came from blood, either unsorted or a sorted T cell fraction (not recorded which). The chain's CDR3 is CASSTQGQLNSPLHF. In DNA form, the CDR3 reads TGTGCCAGCAGCACCCAAGGACAGCTAAATTCACCCCTCCACTTT.